The text below deals with one T cell receptor beta chain. What it recognizes is unknown. An end of the junction differs from the germline gene, which may be a read error. This sample stems from a study of a mutant IDH1 vaccine in newly diagnosed glioma. On the study more broadly: Beginning 4-6 weeks after radiotherapy alone, or with temozolomide cycles, vaccination took place. The treated population exhibited a male proportion of roughly 60%, a female proportion of around 40%, and a mean age of about 40 years. General study results and limits: Changes to the top peripheral T cell clonotypes appeared unrelated to pseudoprogression.

The CDR3 sequence is 15 residues long. Germline assignment: CDR1 MGHRA and CDR2 YSYEKL. Specified time point: week 47, end of study. Doses comprised 300 ug of mutant IDH1 20-mer peptide each, plus topical imiquimod. Method: immunoSEQ multiplex PCR; TCRdb's copy keeps in-frame clones and lacks some. The table has around 50,000 clones, approximately 64% seen once. This TCR derives from a middle-aged man with glioma. Some clones in this sample may be carry-over from other donors' samples. The chain is built from TRBV4-1 and TRBJ1-6; 8 bases map to TRBD1. The starting material was peripheral blood mononuclear cells (PBMCs), obtained from a glioma patient whose treatment included an IDH1 peptide vaccine. As DNA, the CDR3 is TGCGCCAGCAGCAAAGACAGGGGAGGAGGTTCACCCCTCCACTTT. Protein sequence: CASSKDRGGGSPLHF.